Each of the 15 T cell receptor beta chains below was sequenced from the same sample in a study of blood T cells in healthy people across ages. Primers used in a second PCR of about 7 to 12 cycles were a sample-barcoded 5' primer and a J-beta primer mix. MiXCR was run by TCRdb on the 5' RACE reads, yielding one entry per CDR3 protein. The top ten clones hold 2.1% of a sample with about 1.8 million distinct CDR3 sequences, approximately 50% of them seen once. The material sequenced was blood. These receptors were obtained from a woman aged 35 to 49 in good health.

CDR3 in amino acids: CASSYSGSLNYGYTF. The CDR3 nucleotides read TGTGCCAGCAGTTACTCAGGCAGTTTAAACTATGGCTACACCTTC. The V gene is TRBV6-2 or TRBV6-3, the J gene TRBJ1-2, with unresolved D. The germline V gene has CDR1 MNHEY and CDR2 SVGEGT. The CDR3 is 15 amino acids. The V and J ends lost 0 bases and 2 bases respectively, with 10 bases between them.

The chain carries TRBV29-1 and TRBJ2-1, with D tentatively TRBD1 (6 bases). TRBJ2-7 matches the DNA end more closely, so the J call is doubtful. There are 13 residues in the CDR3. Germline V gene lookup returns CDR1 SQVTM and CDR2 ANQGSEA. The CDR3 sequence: CSGWGQGYNEQYF. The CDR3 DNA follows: TGCAGCGGATGGGGGCAGGGTTACAATGAGCAGTACTTC.

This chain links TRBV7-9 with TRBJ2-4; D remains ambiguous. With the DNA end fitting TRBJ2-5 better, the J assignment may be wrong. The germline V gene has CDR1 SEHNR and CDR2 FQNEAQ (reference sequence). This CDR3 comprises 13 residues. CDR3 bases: TGTGCCAGCAGCCGGGCCTTAGGGGAGACCCAGTACTTC. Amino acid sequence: CASSRALGETQYF.

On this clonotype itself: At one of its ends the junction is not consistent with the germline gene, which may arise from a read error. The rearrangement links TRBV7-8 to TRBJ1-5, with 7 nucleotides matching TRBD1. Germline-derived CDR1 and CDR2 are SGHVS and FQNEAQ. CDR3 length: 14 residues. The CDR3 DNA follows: TGTGCCGGCAGCCCGGGACAGAACAATCAGCCCCAGCATTTT. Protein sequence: CAGSPGQNNQPQHF. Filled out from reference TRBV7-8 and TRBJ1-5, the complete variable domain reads GAGVSQSPRYKVAKRGQDVALRCDPISGHVSLFWYQQALGQGPEFLTYFQNEAQLDKSGLPSDRFFAERPEGSVSTLKIQRTQQEDSAVYLCAGSPGQNNQPQHFGDGTRLSIL.

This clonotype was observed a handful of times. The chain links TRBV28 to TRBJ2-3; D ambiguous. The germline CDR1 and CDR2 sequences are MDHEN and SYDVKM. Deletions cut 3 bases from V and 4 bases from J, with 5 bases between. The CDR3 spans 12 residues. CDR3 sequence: CASSFIADTQYF. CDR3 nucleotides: TGTGCCAGCAGTTTCATCGCAGATACGCAGTATTTT.

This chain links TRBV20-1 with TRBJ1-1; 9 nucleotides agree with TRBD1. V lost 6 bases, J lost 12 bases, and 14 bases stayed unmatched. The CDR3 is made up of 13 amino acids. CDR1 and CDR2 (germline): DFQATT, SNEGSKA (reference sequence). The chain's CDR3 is CSASALDRGETFF. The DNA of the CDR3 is TGCAGTGCAAGCGCCCTGGACAGGGGAGAAACTTTCTTT.

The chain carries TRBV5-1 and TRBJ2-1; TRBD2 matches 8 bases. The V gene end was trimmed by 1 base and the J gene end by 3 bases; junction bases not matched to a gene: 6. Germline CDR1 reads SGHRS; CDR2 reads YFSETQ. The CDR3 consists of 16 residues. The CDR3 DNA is TGCGCCAGCAGCTTGAACTCAGCGGGAGTCTACAATGAGCAGTTCTTC. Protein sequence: CASSLNSAGVYNEQFF. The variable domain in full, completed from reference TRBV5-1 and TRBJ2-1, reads KAGVTQTPRYLIKTRGQQVTLSCSPISGHRSVSWYQQTPGQGLQFLFEYFSETQRNKGNFPGRFSGRQFSNSRSEMNVSTLELGDSALYLCASSLNSAGVYNEQFFGPGTRLTVL.

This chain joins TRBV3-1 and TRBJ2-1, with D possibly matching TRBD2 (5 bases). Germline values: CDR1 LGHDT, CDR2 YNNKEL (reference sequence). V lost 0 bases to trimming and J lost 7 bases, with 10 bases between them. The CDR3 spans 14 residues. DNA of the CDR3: TGTGCCAGCAGCCAAGAACTAGTAGTTAATGAGCAGTTCTTC. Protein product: CASSQELVVNEQFF.

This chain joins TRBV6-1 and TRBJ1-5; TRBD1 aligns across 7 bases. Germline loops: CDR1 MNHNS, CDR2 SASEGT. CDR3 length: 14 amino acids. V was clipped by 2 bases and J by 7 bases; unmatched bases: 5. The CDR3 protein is CASSERRQGQPQHF. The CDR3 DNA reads TGTGCCAGCAGTGAACGCCGACAGGGACAGCCCCAGCATTTT.

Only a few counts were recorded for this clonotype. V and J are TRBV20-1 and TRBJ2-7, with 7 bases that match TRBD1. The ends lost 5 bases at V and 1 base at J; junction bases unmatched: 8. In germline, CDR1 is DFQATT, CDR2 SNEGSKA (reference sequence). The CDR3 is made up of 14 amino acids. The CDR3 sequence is CSAQDRPTSYEQYF. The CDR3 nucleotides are TGCAGTGCTCAGGACAGGCCTACGTCCTACGAGCAGTACTTC.

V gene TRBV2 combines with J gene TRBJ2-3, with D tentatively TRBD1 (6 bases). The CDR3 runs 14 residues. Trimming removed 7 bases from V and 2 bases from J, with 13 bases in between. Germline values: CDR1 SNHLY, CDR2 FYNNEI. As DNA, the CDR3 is TGTGCCAGCACTCCAGGGGATATCACAGATACGCAGTATTTT. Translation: CASTPGDITDTQYF.

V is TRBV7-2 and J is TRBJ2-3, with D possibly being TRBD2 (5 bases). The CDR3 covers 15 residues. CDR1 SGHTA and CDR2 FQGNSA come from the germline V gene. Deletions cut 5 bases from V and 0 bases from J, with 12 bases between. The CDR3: CASSPAGYSTDTQYF. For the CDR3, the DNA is TGTGCCAGCAGCCCGGCGGGCTATAGCACAGATACGCAGTATTTT.

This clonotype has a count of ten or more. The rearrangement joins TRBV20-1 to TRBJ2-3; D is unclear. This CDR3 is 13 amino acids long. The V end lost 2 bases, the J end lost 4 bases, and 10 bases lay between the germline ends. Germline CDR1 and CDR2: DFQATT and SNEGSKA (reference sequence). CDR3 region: CSARPYSPDTQYF. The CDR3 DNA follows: TGCAGTGCTAGACCTTATAGCCCAGATACGCAGTATTTT.

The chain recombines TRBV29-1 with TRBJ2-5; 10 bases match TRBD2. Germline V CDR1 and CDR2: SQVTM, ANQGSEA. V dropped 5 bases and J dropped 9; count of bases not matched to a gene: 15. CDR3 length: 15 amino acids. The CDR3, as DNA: TGCAGCGTTTCCGGACTAGCGGCACTGGGGGAGGCCCAGTACTTC. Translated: CSVSGLAALGEAQYF.

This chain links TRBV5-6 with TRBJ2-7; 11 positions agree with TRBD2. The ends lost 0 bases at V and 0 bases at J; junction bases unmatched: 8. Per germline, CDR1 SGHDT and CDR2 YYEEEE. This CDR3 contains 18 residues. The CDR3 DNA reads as TGTGCCAGCAGCTTGGCTCGGAGACTAGCGGGGATCTCCTACGAGCAGTACTTC. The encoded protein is CASSLARRLAGISYEQYF.